The present TCR beta chain was sequenced within a study of blood T cell repertoires in COVID-19. Looking at the study overall: Donors in the United States, Italy and Spain gave samples during acute or convalescent COVID-19. In each case, the material was cDNA or gDNA derived from T cells, B-cell-depleted T cells, or PBMCs.

V lost 3 bases and J lost 9; bases outside the gene matches: 22. The CDR3 is made up of 19 amino acids. Germline lookup yields CDR1 LNHDA and CDR2 SQIVND (reference sequence). Authors' data handling: Amplifying reference gene primers gave estimates of nucleated cell counts. Assay: immunoSEQ multiplex PCR; the TCRdb copy retains only in-frame clones and omits some. V and J calls and clone size come straight from that table; D and trimming were deduced from the DNA. The sample yields hundreds of thousands of clones, around 82% seen once. The receptor was derived from a woman aged 70-85 years with acute or convalescent COVID-19. The chain combines TRBV19 with TRBJ2-1, with 8 bases matching TRBD2. The specimen was peripheral blood. The CDR3 spells CASSIYYSRAGGRRVEQFF. The CDR3 bases are TGTGCCAGTAGTATCTATTACTCCCGGGCGGGGGGTCGACGAGTTGAGCAGTTCTTC.